A single sample is the source of the 28 T cell receptor beta chains below, sequenced in a study of cytomegalovirus exposure and HLA in healthy donors. Sequencing was performed with immunoSEQ multiplex PCR; in TCRdb, only in-frame clones are kept and a portion is missing. The data hold about 88,000 clones, with 84% observed a single time. Sequencing was performed on PBMCs. These receptors all stem from a woman under 30 in good health and CMV-seropositive.

This clone occurred a few times. The V call is TRBV7-9, the J call TRBJ1-5; D unclear. The V gene's germline CDR1 is SEHNR and CDR2 FQNEAQ (reference sequence). CDR3 size: 13 residues. Trimming shortened V by 1 base and J by 7 bases, and 8 bases separated the two germline ends. CDR3: CASSLEAAQPQHF. The CDR3 DNA reads as TGTGCCAGCAGCTTAGAGGCGGCACAGCCCCAGCATTTT.

This clone turned up a few times. The chain carries TRBV7-6 and TRBJ2-1, with unresolved D. The CDR3 totals 12 residues. The germline CDR1 and CDR2 sequences are SGHVS and FNYEAQ. V was clipped by 5 bases and J by 3 bases, with 5 bases between them. Here the CDR3 DNA reads TGTGCCAGCAGCCCCTTCTACAATGAGCAGTTCTTC. It encodes CASSPFYNEQFF.

The CDR3 spells CASSLAVSRDNEQFF. The CDR3 DNA follows: TGCGCCAGCAGCTTGGCTGTTAGCAGGGACAATGAGCAGTTCTTC. The rearrangement joins TRBV5-1 to TRBJ2-1; D might be TRBD1 (5 bases). Germline V lookup: CDR1 SGHRS, CDR2 YFSETQ. Trimming shortened V by 0 bases and J by 5 bases, and 12 bases separated the two germline ends. The CDR3 has 15 amino acids.

This chain connects TRBV5-1 to TRBJ1-6, with D possibly matching TRBD1 (5 bases). The CDR3 covers 14 residues. V was shortened by 1 base and J by 4 bases, with 6 bases between the two germline ends. Germline V gene sequence: CDR1 SGHRS, CDR2 YFSETQ. The CDR3 sequence: CASSLQGYNSPLHF. CDR3 sequence (DNA): TGCGCCAGCAGCTTGCAGGGATATAATTCACCCCTCCACTTT. The entire variable domain, with the rest obtained from reference TRBV5-1 and TRBJ1-6, is as follows: KAGVTQTPRYLIKTRGQQVTLSCSPISGHRSVSWYQQTPGQGLQFLFEYFSETQRNKGNFPGRFSGRQFSNSRSEMNVSTLELGDSALYLCASSLQGYNSPLHFGNGTRLTVT.

The chain has TRBV9 and TRBJ2-7, with D possibly being TRBD1 (6 bases). The germline CDR1 and CDR2 sequences are SGDLS and YYNGEE. CDR3 length: 14 amino acids. Trimming stripped 4 bases from V and 3 bases from J, with 14 bases between. CDR3 in amino acids: CASSSRDTLYEQYF. In nucleotides, the CDR3 is TGTGCCAGCAGCTCCCGGGACACCCTCTACGAGCAGTACTTC.

In this sample, this clone turned up once. The chain employs TRBV10-2 and TRBJ2-3; 7 nucleotides line up with TRBD2. The CDR3 covers 13 residues. V was pared by 8 bases and J by 2 bases, with 4 bases of the junction left unmatched. Germline values: CDR1 WSHSY, CDR2 SAAADI. The CDR3, as DNA: TGCGCCAGCCGCGGGAGCAACACAGATACGCAGTATTTT. Translation gives CASRGSNTDTQYF.

The chain links TRBV4-1 to TRBJ1-2; unclear D gene. The germline CDR1 and CDR2 sequences are MGHRA and YSYEKL. Trimming took off 0 bases at V and 2 bases at J, with 19 bases between the two ends. The CDR3 has 18 residues. CDR3 amino acids: CASSQDRIVAGQNYGYTF. CDR3 DNA sequence: TGCGCCAGCAGCCAAGATAGGATAGTGGCAGGCCAAAACTATGGCTACACCTTC.

The chain is built from TRBV2 and TRBJ1-1; maybe TRBD1 (6 bases). The CDR3 consists of 13 residues. Trimming took off 5 bases at V and 5 bases at J, with 12 bases between the two ends. Germline V lookup: CDR1 SNHLY, CDR2 FYNNEI. The CDR3 nucleotides read TGTGCCAGCAGTCTGACAGGAAGGACTGAAGCTTTCTTT. Translation gives CASSLTGRTEAFF.

The J gene is TRBJ1-6, the V gene TRBV2; D may be TRBD1 (5 bases). V shed 3 bases and J shed 8 bases, with 23 bases lying between them. Per germline, CDR1 SNHLY and CDR2 FYNNEI. This CDR3 spans 18 amino acids. The CDR3 region has the DNA TGTGCCAGCAGTGAGGAGAGGCCGGGGGGACTGCCCGATTCACCCCTCCACTTT. It encodes CASSEERPGGLPDSPLHF.

This chain connects TRBV28 to TRBJ1-4; tentative D call: TRBD1 (6 bases). The CDR3 sequence is 16 residues long. Germline CDR1 reads MDHEN; CDR2 reads SYDVKM. Trimming removed 2 bases at V and 6 bases at J, with 16 bases between. The CDR3 region is CASSLRLTGLDEKLFF. The CDR3 coding sequence is TGTGCCAGCAGTTTACGTCTGACAGGATTGGATGAAAAACTGTTTTTT. The full variable domain, completed using reference TRBV28 and TRBJ1-4, is DVKVTQSSRYLVKRTGEKVFLECVQDMDHENMFWYRQDPGLGLRLIYFSYDVKMKEKGDIPEGYSVSREKKERFSLILESASTNQTSMYLCASSLRLTGLDEKLFFGSGTQLSVL.

The chain links TRBV5-1 to TRBJ2-1; 9 bases align to TRBD1. V lost 5 bases, J lost 4 bases, and 10 bases stayed unmatched. Germline CDR1 reads SGHRS; CDR2 reads YFSETQ. CDR3 length: 16 residues. The CDR3 loop reads CASRPTGGPSYNEQFF. As DNA, the CDR3 is TGCGCCAGCAGGCCTACAGGGGGCCCCTCTTACAATGAGCAGTTCTTC. Full variable domain (remainder filled in from reference TRBV5-1 and TRBJ2-1): KAGVTQTPRYLIKTRGQQVTLSCSPISGHRSVSWYQQTPGQGLQFLFEYFSETQRNKGNFPGRFSGRQFSNSRSEMNVSTLELGDSALYLCASRPTGGPSYNEQFFGPGTRLTVL.

The CDR3 DNA reads as TGTGCCAGCAGACAGGGCTTTTTCTCTGGGGCCAACGTCCTGACTTTC. It encodes CASRQGFFSGANVLTF. The chain joins TRBV5-6 to TRBJ2-6; TRBD1 might be the D (6 bases). V was pared by 5 bases and J by 0 bases, with 12 bases between. The V gene's germline CDR1 is SGHDT and CDR2 YYEEEE. The CDR3 extends over 16 amino acids. The full variable domain, its missing parts supplied by reference TRBV5-6 and TRBJ2-6, is DAGVTQSPTHLIKTRGQQVTLRCSPKSGHDTVSWYQQALGQGPQFIFQYYEEEERQRGNFPDRFSGHQFPNYSSELNVNALLLGDSALYLCASRQGFFSGANVLTFGAGSRLTVL.

This clone showed up just a few times. The chain combines TRBV7-7 with TRBJ2-7; tentatively, D is TRBD1 (5 bases). Germline assignment: CDR1 SSHAT and CDR2 FNYEAQ (reference sequence). This CDR3 region has 13 residues. The germline V and J ends were trimmed by 5 bases and 6 bases, with 14 bases remaining between them. The CDR3 sequence: CASSPTVIGEQYF. Here the CDR3 DNA reads TGTGCCAGCAGCCCGACAGTTATTGGCGAGCAGTACTTC.

CDR3 amino acids: CASNERGMDYGYTF. The CDR3 DNA follows: TGTGCCAGCAACGAAAGGGGGATGGACTATGGCTACACCTTC. J is TRBJ1-2 and V is TRBV6-1; the D gene is possibly TRBD1 (6 bases). This CDR3 comprises 14 residues. The germline V gene has CDR1 MNHNS and CDR2 SASEGT. V lost 7 bases and J lost 3, with 15 bases in between.

V is TRBV10-3 and J is TRBJ1-5; 9 nucleotides agree with TRBD1. This CDR3 region has 14 residues. The junction had 5 bases not matched to a gene; V was cut back by 6 bases and J by 5 bases. Germline V gives CDR1 ENHRY, CDR2 SYGVKD. Here the CDR3 DNA reads TGTGCCATCAGGAGAGGACAGGGGTATCAGCCCCAGCATTTT. It encodes CAIRRGQGYQPQHF.

The chain joins TRBV18 to TRBJ1-5; perhaps TRBD1 as D (6 bases). Germline V gene lookup returns CDR1 KGHSH and CDR2 LQKENI. This CDR3 spans 15 amino acids. With 2 bases removed from V and 5 bases from J, the gap between germline ends came to 13 bases. CDR3 in amino acids: CASSPATGRDQPQHF. In nucleotides, the CDR3 is TGTGCCAGCTCACCAGCCACAGGGAGGGATCAGCCCCAGCATTTT.

The CDR3 DNA reads TGTGCCAGCAGCTCGGACACCTTCACCCCAAAACTGTTTTTT. As protein: CASSSDTFTPKLFF. This rearrangement joins TRBV7-2 to TRBJ1-4; a weak D match, TRBD1 (5 bases). Germline V gene lookup returns CDR1 SGHTA and CDR2 FQGNSA. V was clipped by 4 bases and J by 10 bases, with 16 bases between them. This CDR3 is 14 amino acids long.

This chain links TRBV6-1 with TRBJ2-1; TRBD2 agrees at 8 bases. Germline trimming cut 7 bases from V and 8 bases from J; bases unmatched to any gene: 10. CDR1 is MNHNS and CDR2 is SASEGT in the germline V gene. This CDR3 comprises 14 residues. CDR3 nucleotides: TGTGCCAGCACTCCAAACGGGGGGGTGGATGAGCAGTTCTTC. It yields the protein CASTPNGGVDEQFF.

V gene TRBV28 combines with J gene TRBJ1-6, with D tentatively TRBD1 (5 bases). CDR3 length equals 14 residues. The V gene's germline CDR1 is MDHEN and CDR2 SYDVKM. V dropped 10 bases and J dropped 1 base, with 11 bases sitting between them. CDR3 coding DNA: TGTGCCACCTGGGGGGTTTCCTATAATTCACCCCTCCACTTT. It yields the protein CATWGVSYNSPLHF.

The gene calls are TRBV6-1 and TRBJ2-5; 8 nucleotides align to TRBD2. The V and J ends lost 4 bases and 2 bases, in that order; junction bases with no gene match: 15. Germline loops: CDR1 MNHNS, CDR2 SASEGT. This CDR3 region has 18 residues. For the CDR3, the DNA is TGTGCCAGCAGTGGGGGATTAGCGGGGACAATGCATCAAGAGACCCAGTACTTC. Encoded protein: CASSGGLAGTMHQETQYF.

CDR3 sequence (DNA): TGTGCCAGCAGTCAGGGCAAAATCGCTGAAGCTTTCTTT. Encoded protein: CASSQGKIAEAFF. The chain is built from TRBV6-5 and TRBJ1-1; D might be TRBD1 (5 bases). V was clipped by 5 bases and J by 6 bases, with 13 bases between them. This CDR3 has 13 residues. Looked up from germline, CDR1 is MNHEY and CDR2 is SVGAGI.

The chain joins TRBV7-3 to TRBJ1-6; no definite D call. This CDR3 is built from 15 residues. Trimming cost V 5 bases and J 5 bases, with 13 bases left between them. Per germline, CDR1 SGHTA and CDR2 FQGTGA. Here the CDR3 reads CASSLIPTNNSPLHF. CDR3 DNA sequence: TGTGCCAGCAGCCTCATTCCGACTAATAATTCACCCCTCCACTTT. The variable domain in full, with the rest retrieved from reference TRBV7-3 and TRBJ1-6, is GAGVSQTPSNKVTEKGKYVELRCDPISGHTALYWYRQSLGQGPEFLIYFQGTGAADDSGLPNDRFFAVRPEGSVSTLKIQRTERGDSAVYLCASSLIPTNNSPLHFGNGTRLTVT.

The chain carries TRBV14 and TRBJ1-4, with a weak D call TRBD1 (6 bases). Germline-derived CDR1 and CDR2 are SGHDN and FVKESK. The CDR3 runs to 18 residues. The germline V and J ends were trimmed by 4 bases and 4 bases, with 22 bases remaining between them. Here the CDR3 reads CASSPKQGNPTGNEKLFF. DNA of the CDR3: TGTGCCAGCAGCCCTAAACAGGGAAACCCAACTGGTAATGAAAAACTGTTTTTT.

This clone was seen more than once but under ten times. The chain recombines TRBV2 with TRBJ1-2; the D is unclear. Trimming cost V 6 bases and J 6 bases, with 11 bases left between them. This CDR3 contains 12 residues. Germline CDR1 SNHLY, CDR2 FYNNEI. CDR3 coding DNA: TGTGCCAGCAGGGTATTCCCGGATGGCTACACCTTC. It specifies CASRVFPDGYTF.

The chain is built from TRBV4-3 and TRBJ2-3, with 8 bases lining up with TRBD2. The CDR3 length is 19 residues. Germline V gives CDR1 LGHNA, CDR2 YSLEER. J gave up 5 bases and V 0 bases, and 16 bases lay outside the gene matches. The CDR3, as DNA: TGCGCCAGCAGCCAAGATCCAAAGCGGGGGCCCCCGAGGGGAGATACGCAGTATTTT. It specifies CASSQDPKRGPPRGDTQYF.

J is TRBJ2-7 and V is TRBV28; D is perhaps TRBD1 (6 bases). This CDR3 contains 15 residues. CDR1 is MDHEN and CDR2 is SYDVKM in the germline V gene. The V and J ends lost 10 bases and 0 bases respectively, with 19 bases between them. Written as DNA, the CDR3 is TGTGCCACCGTTTCTTCGGACAGAAGCTCCTACGAGCAGTACTTC. It yields the protein CATVSSDRSSYEQYF.

The chain carries TRBV7-2 and TRBJ2-7; D possibly corresponds to TRBD2 (7 bases). The length of the CDR3 is 14 residues. V was trimmed by 0 bases and J by 5 bases, leaving 11 bases between them. Germline V CDR1 and CDR2: SGHTA, FQGNSA. In DNA form, the CDR3 reads TGTGCCAGCAGCTTAGCGGGGGGGCCCCACGAGCAGTACTTC. Translated, it gives CASSLAGGPHEQYF.

The rearrangement joins TRBV2 to TRBJ2-7; 12 bases are a match to TRBD1. The V and J ends lost 4 bases and 7 bases, in that order; junction bases with no gene match: 8. Germline assignment: CDR1 SNHLY and CDR2 FYNNEI. This CDR3 region has 15 residues. The DNA of the CDR3 is TGTGCCAGCAGTGCAAGGGACAGGGGGCTAAGGGAGCAGTACTTC. This codes for CASSARDRGLREQYF.